The TCR beta chain described here comes from a study of early T cells in non-severe SARS-CoV-2 infection. The wider study: Unsorted whole blood bulk RNA was sequenced, with unpaired chains. Study findings and constraints: Lookups in VDJdb leaned toward anti-spike CD8 responses and missed private and CD4 specificities.

Trimming left V 4 bases short and J 6 bases short, with 13 bases between. The CDR3 covers 13 residues. CDR1 is SEHNR, CDR2 FQNEAQ, per germline (reference sequence). This clonotype showed up many times. Antigen specificity is unknown. The library protocol tagged individual cDNA molecules with unique molecular identifiers. Each CDR3 protein gets one entry after TCRdb re-called the 5' RACE reads with MiXCR. This sample has over 95,000 distinct CDR3 sequences, with over 15% found just once. The clonotype was recovered from an adult who was a healthcare worker with PCR-confirmed SARS-CoV-2 infection or an uninfected control (not recorded which). Sequencing was done on a sample of whole blood. The chain is built from TRBV7-9 and TRBJ2-7; possibly TRBD2 for D (6 bases). In DNA form, the CDR3 reads TGTGCCAGCAGCTCATTGCCCGGGAGCGAGCAGTACTTC. Translation gives CASSSLPGSEQYF.